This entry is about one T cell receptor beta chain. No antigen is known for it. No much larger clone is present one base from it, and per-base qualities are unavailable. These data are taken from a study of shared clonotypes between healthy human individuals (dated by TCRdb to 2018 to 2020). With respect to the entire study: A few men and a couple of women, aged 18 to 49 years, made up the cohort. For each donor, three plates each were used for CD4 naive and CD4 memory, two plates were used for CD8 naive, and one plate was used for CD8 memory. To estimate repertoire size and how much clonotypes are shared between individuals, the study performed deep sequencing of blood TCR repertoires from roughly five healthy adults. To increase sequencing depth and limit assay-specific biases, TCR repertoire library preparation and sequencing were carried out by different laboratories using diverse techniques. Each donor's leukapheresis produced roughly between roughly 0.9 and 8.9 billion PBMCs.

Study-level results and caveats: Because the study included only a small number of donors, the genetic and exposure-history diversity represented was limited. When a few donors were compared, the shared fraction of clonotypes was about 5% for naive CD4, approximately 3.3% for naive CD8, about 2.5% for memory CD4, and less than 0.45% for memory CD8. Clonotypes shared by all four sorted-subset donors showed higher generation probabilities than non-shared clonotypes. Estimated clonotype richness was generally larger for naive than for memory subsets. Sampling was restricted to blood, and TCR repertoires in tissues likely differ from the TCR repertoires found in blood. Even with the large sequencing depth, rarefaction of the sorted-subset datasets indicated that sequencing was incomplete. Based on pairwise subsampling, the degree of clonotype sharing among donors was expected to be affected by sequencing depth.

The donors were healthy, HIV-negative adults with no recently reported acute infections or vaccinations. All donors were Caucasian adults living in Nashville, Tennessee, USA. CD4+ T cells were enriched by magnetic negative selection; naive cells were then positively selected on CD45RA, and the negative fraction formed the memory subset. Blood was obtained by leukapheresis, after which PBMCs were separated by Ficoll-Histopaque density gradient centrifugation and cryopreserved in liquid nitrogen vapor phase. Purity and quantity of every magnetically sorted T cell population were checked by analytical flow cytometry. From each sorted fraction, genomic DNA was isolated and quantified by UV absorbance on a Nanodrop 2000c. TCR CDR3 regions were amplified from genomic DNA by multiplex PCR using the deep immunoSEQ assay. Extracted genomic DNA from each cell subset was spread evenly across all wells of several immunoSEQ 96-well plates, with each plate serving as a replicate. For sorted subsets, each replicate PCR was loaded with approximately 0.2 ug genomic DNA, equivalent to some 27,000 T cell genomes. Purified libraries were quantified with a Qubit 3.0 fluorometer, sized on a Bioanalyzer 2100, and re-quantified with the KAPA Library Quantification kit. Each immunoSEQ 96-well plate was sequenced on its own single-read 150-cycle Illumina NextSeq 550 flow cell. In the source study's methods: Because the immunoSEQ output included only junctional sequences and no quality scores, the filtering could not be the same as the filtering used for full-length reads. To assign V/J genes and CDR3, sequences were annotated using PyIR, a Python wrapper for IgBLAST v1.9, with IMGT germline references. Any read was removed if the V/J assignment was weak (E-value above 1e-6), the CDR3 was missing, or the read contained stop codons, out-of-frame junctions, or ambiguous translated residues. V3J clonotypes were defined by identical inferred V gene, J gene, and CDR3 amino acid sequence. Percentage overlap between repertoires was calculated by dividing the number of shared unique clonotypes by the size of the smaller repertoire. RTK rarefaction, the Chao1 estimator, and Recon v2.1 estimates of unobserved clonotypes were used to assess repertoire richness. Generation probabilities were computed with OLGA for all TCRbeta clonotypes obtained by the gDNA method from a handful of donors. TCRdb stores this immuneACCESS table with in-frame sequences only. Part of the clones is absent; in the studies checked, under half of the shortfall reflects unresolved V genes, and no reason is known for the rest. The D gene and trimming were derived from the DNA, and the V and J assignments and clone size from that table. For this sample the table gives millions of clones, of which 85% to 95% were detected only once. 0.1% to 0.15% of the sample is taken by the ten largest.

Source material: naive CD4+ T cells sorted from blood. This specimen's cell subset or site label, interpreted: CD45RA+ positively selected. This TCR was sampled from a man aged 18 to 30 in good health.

The bases read TGTGCCAGCAGCCCCTCCCTTGAGCAGTACTTC. This codes for CASSPSLEQYF. The rearrangement joined TRBV7-2 to TRBJ2-7; the D segment cannot be called with confidence. V lost 5 bases and J lost 7 bases; the stretch between them is 9 bases long. The CDR1 and CDR2 encoded by the germline V gene are SGHTA and FQGNSA. The CDR3 starts with the cysteine, ends with the phenylalanine, and has 11 residues. The sequence is cut down to CDR3 DNA, 33 bases in frame from base 1.